This TCR beta chain was sequenced in a study of T cells after yellow fever vaccination. Study as a whole: Fractions with few cells were prepared using SMART-Seq v4 Ultra Low Input. Study-wide points: By day 5 rather than day 15, the secondary response had peaked, though it was weaker. The study re-detected most primary-vaccination clones after the booster (96% CD4, roughly 91% CD8).

The CDR3 contains 14 residues. Germline lookup yields CDR1 SGHTA and CDR2 FQGNSA. Unmatched junction bases numbered 8, after V lost 3 bases and J lost 8 bases. This clonotype was counted at least ten times. Its antigen is currently unknown. A 5'RACE template-switching step, the method used to make TCR cDNA, added a universal primer site and UMIs. TCRdb itself ran the 5' RACE reads through MiXCR, one entry per CDR3 protein. The sample shows hundreds of thousands of distinct CDR3 sequences, under 15% of them seen only once. The clonotype was recovered from a young man who received the YFV17D yellow fever vaccine. The chain carries TRBV7-2 and TRBJ1-2, with 8 bases identical to TRBD1. Sample: CD4+ T cells sorted from PBMCs, taken 15 days after the yellow fever booster vaccination. This chain's CDR3 is CASSFGQGTRGYTF. CDR3 DNA sequence: TGTGCCAGCAGCTTTGGACAGGGAACTCGGGGCTACACCTTC. The entire variable domain, with the rest obtained from reference TRBV7-2 and TRBJ1-2, is as follows: GAGVSQSPSNKVTEKGKDVELRCDPISGHTALYWYRQSLGQGLEFLIYFQGNSAPDKSGLPSDRFSAERTGGSVSTLTIQRTQQEDSAVYLCASSFGQGTRGYTFGSGTRLTVV.